This T cell receptor beta chain appears in the sequencing data of a study of blood T cell repertoires in COVID-19. Measured with immunoSEQ multiplex PCR; TCRdb has only the in-frame clones, and not every one. The sample records roughly 80,000 clones, around 80% being singletons. The sequence derives from a woman in her sixties or seventies with acute or convalescent COVID-19. Sequenced: peripheral blood.

CDR3: CASSSSGQETQYF. CDR3 sequence (DNA): TGTGCCAGCAGCTCTAGCGGGCAAGAGACCCAGTACTTC. This chain links TRBV7-3 with TRBJ2-5; 8 bases map to TRBD2. In germline, CDR1 is SGHTA, CDR2 FQGTGA. Unmatched junction bases numbered 0, after V lost 4 bases and J lost 2 bases. The CDR3 is 13 amino acids.